This T cell receptor (beta chain) comes out of a study of blood T cell repertoires in COVID-19. Study overall: Sites across the United States, Italy and Spain contributed samples from acute and convalescent COVID-19. From T cells, B-cell-depleted T cells, or PBMCs came the material, which was cDNA or gDNA.

CDR1 is MGHRA and CDR2 is YSYEKL in the germline V gene. This CDR3 comprises 17 residues. V lost 4 bases, J lost 1 base, and 14 bases lay in between. As originally analysed: Estimates of nucleated cell counts were drawn from the amplification of reference gene primers. The table came from immunoSEQ multiplex PCR; TCRdb's copy has only in-frame clones and leaves some out. The DNA gave D and trimming, while V, J and clone size come from that table. The sample records some 670,000 clones, 70% to 90% being singletons. Sequencing was performed on peripheral blood. This chain uses TRBV4-1 with TRBJ1-6; a weak D match, TRBD1 (5 bases). The receptor comes from a woman younger than 35 with acute or convalescent COVID-19. CDR3: CASSPQPGGSYNSPLHF. CDR3 bases: TGCGCCAGCAGCCCTCAGCCGGGGGGGTCCTATAATTCACCCCTCCACTTT.